The rows below give T cell receptor beta chains drawn from one sample of a study of T cell responses to AZD1222 COVID-19 vaccine. Profiling relied on immunoSEQ multiplex PCR, and the TCRdb table lists in-frame clones only, not all of them. The sample shows about 120,000 clones, more than 85% of them seen only once. The sequencing here drew on peripheral blood, taken on day 0 of AZD1222 vaccination. The source is an adult in good health. Both conserved end residues are part of each CDR3. Some rows mark clone size as missing; the rest say once, few, many or name a class of expanded clone.

V gene,clone size,J gene,CDR3 protein
TRBV28,NA,TRBJ1-4,CASSFRGPNRVEKLFF
TRBV27,NA,TRBJ1-6,CASGRGVNSPLHF
TRBV9,few,TRBJ1-6,CASSATGVTNSPLHF
TRBV30,NA,TRBJ1-2,CAYTPGQGRSRYGYTF
TRBV7-2,NA,TRBJ2-3,CASSFTGAVTDTQYF
TRBV4-1,NA,TRBJ2-2,CASRASFPNTGELFF
TRBV3-1/TRBV3-2,NA,TRBJ1-2,CASSQDIATNYGYTF
TRBV4-1,NA,TRBJ2-5,CASSQGVQETQYF
TRBV19,NA,TRBJ1-1,CASRRTGENTEAFF
TRBV19,NA,TRBJ2-7,CASSPDRNTYEQYF
TRBV3-1/TRBV3-2,NA,TRBJ2-5,CASSQDARGTKETQYF
TRBV30,NA,TRBJ1-3,CAWRSGAGNTIYF
TRBV30,once,TRBJ1-5,CAWSGSGQPQHF
TRBV2,NA,TRBJ2-1,CASSELWYNEQFF
TRBV30,NA,TRBJ2-1,CAWSVRLVDEQFF
TRBV5-1,NA,TRBJ1-5,CASSLGGTGDIQPQHF
TRBV19,NA,TRBJ2-2,CASSSLAGPGELFF
TRBV2,NA,TRBJ2-4,CASSESGGGSKNIQYF
TRBV11-3,NA,TRBJ1-1,CASSLQGAGTEAFF
TRBV6-1,NA,TRBJ2-4,CASSEGLGPAAPAKNIQYF
TRBV2,NA,TRBJ1-1,CASSESLLRNTEAFF
TRBV11-2,NA,TRBJ2-3,CASSLDLGTPSTDTQYF
TRBV14,NA,TRBJ2-6,CASRPGQGTSGANVLTF
TRBV28,NA,TRBJ1-1,CASSLAGRAFF
TRBV10-1,once,TRBJ2-1,CASSDSGGRYHNEQFF
TRBV7-9,NA,TRBJ2-7,CASSSSDREAYEQYF
TRBV5-6,NA,TRBJ2-3,CASSLRGPGTDTQYF
TRBV12-5,NA,TRBJ2-7,CASGFQQGSGLYEQYF
TRBV19,once,TRBJ2-7,CASSIETSYEQYF
TRBV19,NA,TRBJ2-7,CASSITPMGQGSEQYF
TRBV6-5,NA,TRBJ2-5,CASSPSRAQETQYF
TRBV6-5,NA,TRBJ1-1,CASSYQGANTEAFF
TRBV7-8,NA,TRBJ1-2,CASSLDRGLGYTF
TRBV28,NA,TRBJ1-4,CASSLGPEKLFF
TRBV2,NA,TRBJ1-5,CASSDRGAQPQHF
TRBV5-1,NA,TRBJ2-2,CASSSRGTGNTGELFF
TRBV5-6,NA,TRBJ1-3,CASSLQTGVTGNTIYF
TRBV28,NA,TRBJ2-4,CASSPRTGFQAKNIQYF
TRBV27,NA,TRBJ2-7,CASSLRVPSYEQYF
TRBV2,NA,TRBJ2-7,CASRKQAGPLTYEQYF
TRBV13,NA,TRBJ2-2,CASSFSLSSGELFF